This entry lists 24 T cell receptor beta chains sequenced from one sample in a study of blood T cells in healthy people across ages. Combining a sample-barcoded 5' primer with a J-beta primer mix, a second PCR ran for roughly 7 to 12 cycles. TCRdb passed the 5' RACE reads through MiXCR, listing each CDR3 protein once. The repertoire holds about 2 million distinct CDR3 sequences, about 49% seen once, with about 2.1% in the top ten. Material for sequencing was blood. Every receptor here comes from a woman in her thirties or forties in good health.

The V and J genes are TRBV10-3 and TRBJ2-7; D not resolved. The CDR3 has 13 residues. The V gene's germline CDR1 is ENHRY and CDR2 SYGVKD. The germline V and J ends were trimmed by 6 bases and 0 bases, with 9 bases remaining between them. The CDR3 DNA reads TGTGCCATCAGAGCCACGGGCTCCTACGAGCAGTACTTC. Residues: CAIRATGSYEQYF.

This clonotype has more than one count but fewer than ten. This chain connects TRBV25-1 to TRBJ1-6, with 10 bases lining up with TRBD1. CDR1 MGHDK and CDR2 SYGVNS come from the germline V gene. The CDR3 spans 18 residues. Germline trimming cut 5 bases from V and 13 bases from J; bases unmatched to any gene: 20. The chain's CDR3 is CASSPLDRGHRHRPPLHF. CDR3 sequence (DNA): TGTGCCAGCAGTCCCCTAGACAGGGGGCACCGTCATCGGCCCCCCCTCCACTTT.

The rearrangement uses TRBV6-2 or TRBV6-3 and TRBJ2-7, with D perhaps TRBD1 or TRBD2 (5 bases each). Trimming stripped 6 bases from V and 3 bases from J, with 18 bases between. The CDR3 covers 15 residues. Germline V gene sequence: CDR1 MNHEY, CDR2 SVGEGT. CDR3 coding DNA: TGTGCCAGCAGCCATACTCGGGGCAGGCTCTACGAGCAGTACTTC. Protein sequence: CASSHTRGRLYEQYF.

This clonotype was seen a few times. The V and J genes are TRBV4-2 and TRBJ2-7; D might be TRBD1 (6 bases). Germline V gene lookup returns CDR1 LGHNA and CDR2 YNFKEQ. Between the trimmed V and J ends, which lost 0 bases and 1 base, there was a span of 19 bases. The CDR3 has 18 amino acids. The CDR3 sequence: CASSQDWGQGVISYEQYF. For the CDR3, the DNA is TGTGCCAGCAGCCAAGATTGGGGGCAGGGCGTTATATCCTACGAGCAGTACTTC.

This chain links TRBV6-1 with TRBJ1-2, with TRBD1 identical over 12 bases. The CDR3 extends over 17 amino acids. CDR1 and CDR2 (germline): MNHNS, SASEGT. Losses at the gene ends were 6 bases for V and 5 bases for J; bases not matched to a gene: 13. CDR3 sequence (DNA): TGTGCCAGCAGACTGACCCCGGGACAGGGGGCGGGATATGGCTACACCTTC. Translation: CASRLTPGQGAGYGYTF.

The V gene is TRBV3-1, the J gene TRBJ2-5; D is possibly TRBD1 (6 bases). The CDR3 loop spans 13 amino acids. The ends were cut back, 6 bases at V and 3 bases at J, with 11 bases in the middle. The germline CDR1 and CDR2 sequences are LGHDT and YNNKEL (reference sequence). In DNA, the CDR3 is TGTGCCAGCAGACAGAGGACAGAAGAGACCCAGTACTTC. As protein: CASRQRTEETQYF.

The CDR3 protein is CASSQGLAGTLNEQFF. The CDR3 region has the DNA TGTGCCAGCAGCCAAGGCCTAGCGGGGACTCTCAATGAGCAGTTCTTC. The chain uses TRBV4-2 and TRBJ2-1; 9 bases agree with TRBD2. The germline V gene has CDR1 LGHNA and CDR2 YNFKEQ. With 1 base clipped from V and 6 bases from J, the junction kept 7 bases outside the gene matches. The CDR3 is 16 residues long.

On this clonotype: At one end the junction does not follow the germline gene, possibly because of a read error. The rearrangement uses TRBV10-2 and TRBJ2-1; 9 bases map to TRBD2. The CDR3 contains 15 residues. Germline lookup yields CDR1 WSHSY and CDR2 SAAADI. DNA of the CDR3: TGCGCCAGCAGAGTTTCTAGCGGGGCTTACAATGAGCAGTCCTTC. Its protein is CASRVSSGAYNEQSF.

The chain links TRBV7-2 to TRBJ1-1, with D perhaps matching TRBD1 (6 bases). Trimming stripped 7 bases from V and 4 bases from J, with 19 bases between. Per the germline V gene, CDR1 is SGHTA and CDR2 is FQGNSA. This CDR3 spans 15 amino acids. The CDR3 DNA follows: TGTGCCAGCACCCCAAGGGGGGGCAGGGGCACTGAAGCTTTCTTT. It is translated as CASTPRGGRGTEAFF.

This chain links TRBV7-2 with TRBJ2-4, with D perhaps given as TRBD1 or TRBD2 (5 bases each). V lost 1 base to trimming and J lost 7 bases, with 14 bases between them. This CDR3 has 15 amino acids. Germline-derived CDR1 and CDR2 are SGHTA and FQGNSA. CDR3 DNA: TGTGCCAGCAGCTTAGGGTTTGGGGGATTGAACATTCAGTACTTC. This codes for CASSLGFGGLNIQYF.

This rearrangement joins TRBV12-3 or TRBV12-4 to TRBJ2-1; TRBD2 is a possible D gene (5 bases). Trimming left V 5 bases short and J 1 base short, with 18 bases between. The length of the CDR3 is 17 residues. CDR3 in amino acids: CASSPNLGLFSYNEQFF. The CDR3 coding sequence is TGTGCCAGCAGTCCAAACCTCGGACTGTTTTCCTACAATGAGCAGTTCTTC.

V is TRBV28 and J is TRBJ1-6, with D hard to call. CDR3 size: 15 residues. Germline loops: CDR1 MDHEN, CDR2 SYDVKM. Trimming took off 3 bases at V and 10 bases at J, with 16 bases between the two ends. The CDR3 region has the DNA TGTGCCAGCAGTTTCGATAACGGTGGAGGCTCACCCCTCCACTTT. Translated: CASSFDNGGGSPLHF.

Regarding this clonotype: An end of the junction does not agree with germline; a read error may underlie this. The gene calls are TRBV20-1 and TRBJ2-3, with D tentatively TRBD1 (7 bases). The CDR3 extends over 17 amino acids. Germline CDR1 is DFQATT and CDR2 is SNEGSKA (reference sequence). The CDR3 sequence is CSAPRHQGGYKTDMQYF. As DNA, the CDR3 is TGCAGTGCCCCCCGCCATCAGGGGGGCTATAAGACCGATATGCAGTATTTT.

This chain joins TRBV5-1 and TRBJ1-2; 7 nucleotides line up with TRBD1. The CDR3 is 17 residues long. Per germline, CDR1 SGHRS and CDR2 YFSETQ. J was trimmed by 8 bases and V by 5 bases; bases with no gene match: 21. The CDR3 here is CASRVRDRGSPLGGYTF. In DNA form, the CDR3 reads TGCGCCAGCAGGGTTCGGGACAGAGGGTCACCCCTTGGAGGCTACACCTTC.

This chain links TRBV4-3 with TRBJ2-3, with 7 bases fitting TRBD1. J lost 2 bases, V lost 3 bases, and 14 bases had no gene match. The germline V gene has CDR1 LGHNA and CDR2 YSLEER. This CDR3 comprises 18 residues. The CDR3 bases are TGCGCCAGCAGCCACTCCCTCTCGACAGGGACAATCACAGATACGCAGTATTTT. Its translation: CASSHSLSTGTITDTQYF.

The chain links TRBV4-3 to TRBJ1-2; 7 bases map to TRBD1. CDR3 length: 16 amino acids. V was clipped by 1 base and J by 2 bases; unmatched bases: 7. Germline loops: CDR1 LGHNA, CDR2 YSLEER. The CDR3 here is CASSQVLLDRNYGYTF. In DNA form, the CDR3 reads TGCGCCAGCAGCCAAGTCCTCCTGGACAGGAACTATGGCTACACCTTC.

The gene calls are TRBV5-1 and TRBJ1-4; 8 nucleotides line up with TRBD1. Germline V lookup: CDR1 SGHRS, CDR2 YFSETQ. V was clipped by 7 bases and J by 4 bases; unmatched bases: 6. The CDR3 runs to 14 residues. CDR3 sequence (DNA): TGCGCCAGCGGACCGGGACAGGTTAATGAAAAACTGTTTTTT. This translates into CASGPGQVNEKLFF.

CDR3 amino acids: CASKGRNEQFF. CDR3 bases: TGTGCCAGCAAAGGACGGAATGAGCAGTTCTTC. The chain joins TRBV6-6 to TRBJ2-1; D remains unclear. Germline values: CDR1 MNHNY, CDR2 SVGAGI (reference sequence). The CDR3 consists of 11 residues. The V end was cut by 7 bases, the J end by 7 bases, with 8 bases between.

This chain joins TRBV2 and TRBJ2-7; D tentatively reads TRBD1 or TRBD2 (5 bases each). The CDR3 has 14 residues. Germline loops: CDR1 SNHLY, CDR2 FYNNEI. Trimming shortened V by 8 bases and J by 7 bases, and 21 bases separated the two germline ends. The CDR3 here is CASRRDRTKNEQYF. In DNA form, the CDR3 reads TGTGCCAGCCGCCGGGACCGTACAAAGAATGAGCAGTACTTC.

The chain joins TRBV20-1 to TRBJ2-3; TRBD1 matches 7 bases. The CDR3 totals 14 residues. Germline V CDR1 and CDR2: DFQATT, SNEGSKA (reference sequence). Trimming cost V 8 bases and J 0 bases; bases outside gene matches: 8. DNA for the CDR3: TGCAGTCGGCCCGGGACAGTCAGCACAGATACGCAGTATTTT. Translation: CSRPGTVSTDTQYF.

This clonotype came up a few times. This chain links TRBV14 with TRBJ2-3; D is uncertain. This CDR3 has 16 residues. Germline loops: CDR1 SGHDN, CDR2 FVKESK. The V end was cut by 3 bases, the J end by 1 base, with 14 bases between. CDR3 bases: TGTGCCAGCAGCCAGTTGGGCCTCCCGGGCACAGATACGCAGTATTTT. It specifies CASSQLGLPGTDTQYF. Combining the CDR3 with reference TRBV14 and TRBJ2-3 gives the whole variable domain EAGVTQFPSHSVIEKGQTVTLRCDPISGHDNLYWYRRVMGKEIKFLLHFVKESKQDESGMPNNRFLAERTGGTYSTLKVQPAELEDSGVYFCASSQLGLPGTDTQYFGPGTRLTVL.

The chain joins TRBV7-2 to TRBJ2-7; 8 bases line up with TRBD2. The J call is uncertain, as TRBJ2-5 better fits the DNA end. The CDR3 length is 14 residues. Germline V gives CDR1 SGHTA, CDR2 FQGNSA. The CDR3 reads CASSKNSGAETQYF. In nucleotides, the CDR3 is TGTGCCAGCAGCAAAAATAGCGGGGCTGAGACCCAGTACTTC.

This clonotype was seen only a few times. The V and J genes are TRBV20-1 and TRBJ2-1, with a possible D match to TRBD1 (6 bases). The length of the CDR3 is 13 residues. Germline V lookup: CDR1 DFQATT, CDR2 SNEGSKA (reference sequence). With 3 bases removed from V and 10 bases from J, the gap between germline ends came to 16 bases. This CDR3 reads CSASGNRVYEQFF. In nucleotides, the CDR3 is TGCAGTGCTAGTGGGAACAGGGTCTACGAGCAGTTCTTC.

The rearrangement uses TRBV5-1 and TRBJ1-5, with TRBD1 as a possible D gene (6 bases). Germline CDR1 and CDR2: SGHRS and YFSETQ. The CDR3 runs to 16 residues. The ends were cut back, 3 bases at V and 0 bases at J, with 13 bases in the middle. The CDR3 region is CASSSPDSPSNQPQHF. CDR3 sequence (DNA): TGCGCCAGCAGCTCCCCGGACAGTCCTAGCAATCAGCCCCAGCATTTT.